A selection of T cell receptor beta chains follows, all from one sample in a study of beta chain features in type 1 diabetes. Some clones are missing from TCRdb's copy, which holds only in-frame ones; the method was immunoSEQ multiplex PCR. This table has approximately 200,000 clones, 9.6% appearing once. Specimen: naive CD4+ T cells from blood. These receptors all stem from a young woman in good health. Each CDR3 is given with its conserved first and last residue. The D gene is left open where the match is weak. Not all rows give a size; the values are once, few, many and, for expanded clones, a class.

len,j_gene,d_gene,v_gene,abundance,CDR3aa,CDR3nt
15,TRBJ2-3,TRBD2,TRBV6-1,NA,CASRKREGPTDTQYF,TGTGCCAGCAGAAAGCGGGAGGGCCCGACAGATACGCAGTATTTT
15,TRBJ1-1,NA,TRBV2,few,CASSGKTASNTEAFF,TGTGCCAGCAGTGGGAAGACAGCTTCGAACACTGAAGCTTTCTTT
15,TRBJ2-1,TRBD2,TRBV27,NA,CASSLREGLLNEQFF,TGTGCCAGCAGTCTTCGGGAGGGCTTGCTAAATGAGCAGTTCTTC
13,TRBJ1-1,NA,TRBV19,NA,CASSTSLGEEAFF,TGTGCCAGTAGTACCTCTTTGGGAGAAGAAGCTTTCTTT
11,TRBJ1-1,NA,TRBV25-1,NA,CASSEVAEAFF,TGTGCCAGCAGTGAAGTCGCTGAAGCTTTCTTT
13,TRBJ2-7,TRBD1,TRBV29-1,few,CSVRDRISYEQYF,TGCAGCGTCAGGGACAGGATCTCCTACGAGCAGTACTTC
14,TRBJ1-3,TRBD1,TRBV30,NA,CAWRTGRSGNTIYF,TGTGCCTGGAGGACAGGGAGATCTGGAAACACCATATATTTT
13,TRBJ2-6,NA,TRBV29-1,few,CSVESRGANVLTF,TGCAGCGTGGAGTCAAGGGGGGCCAACGTCCTGACTTTC
15,TRBJ2-7,TRBD2,TRBV5-4,few,CASSPLGGGPDEQYF,TGTGCCAGCAGCCCCCTTGGGGGAGGGCCGGACGAGCAGTACTTC
17,TRBJ1-1,TRBD1,TRBV30,few,CAWSAPIGTGGLTEAFF,TGTGCCTGGAGTGCACCCATCGGGACAGGGGGACTCACTGAAGCTTTCTTT
15,TRBJ2-5,TRBD1,TRBV19,few,CASSIAAQGQETQYF,TGTGCCAGTAGTATAGCCGCACAGGGGCAAGAGACCCAGTACTTC
13,TRBJ1-6,NA,TRBV6-5,few,CASTTRDNSPLHF,TGTGCCAGCACCACGAGGGATAATTCACCCCTCCACTTT
16,TRBJ2-1,NA,TRBV23-1,many,CASSQRARDTYNEQFF,TGCGCCAGCAGTCAAAGAGCCAGGGACACCTACAATGAGCAGTTCTTC
18,TRBJ2-1,TRBD2,TRBV5-1,few,CASTRTPGLANSYNEQFF,TGCGCCAGCACCAGAACCCCGGGACTAGCAAACTCCTACAATGAGCAGTTCTTC
13,TRBJ1-1,NA,TRBV19,NA,CASSTTVNTEAFF,TGTGCCAGTAGCACGACAGTGAACACTGAAGCTTTCTTT
14,TRBJ2-2,TRBD2,TRBV11-2,few,CASSRLAVTGELFF,TGTGCCAGCAGTAGGCTAGCGGTTACCGGGGAGCTGTTTTTT
17,TRBJ2-7,NA,TRBV10-3,few,CAISDAVNRARSYEQYF,TGTGCCATCAGTGATGCCGTTAACAGGGCCCGCTCCTACGAGCAGTACTTC
14,TRBJ2-1,TRBD1,TRBV30,NA,CAWLGQGAGSEQFF,TGTGCCTGGCTAGGACAGGGGGCAGGTAGTGAGCAGTTCTTC
14,TRBJ2-5,NA,TRBV6-1,NA,CASSGGTRQETQYF,TGTGCCAGCAGTGGTGGGACACGGCAAGAGACCCAGTACTTC
11,TRBJ2-5,NA,TRBV7-6,few,CASTTGETQYF,TGTGCCAGCACCACAGGAGAGACCCAGTACTTC
14,TRBJ2-7,NA,TRBV7-9,NA,CASSLPRPPYEQYF,TGTGCCAGCAGCCTGCCGCGTCCTCCCTACGAGCAGTACTTC
16,TRBJ2-5,TRBD1,TRBV28,few,CASSQPGGQGLETQYF,TGTGCCAGCAGCCAACCCGGGGGACAGGGGCTAGAGACCCAGTACTTC
18,TRBJ2-2,TRBD2,TRBV9,few,CASTHTKTSGRNTGELFF,TGTGCCAGCACCCACACGAAAACTAGCGGAAGGAACACCGGGGAGCTGTTTTTT
14,TRBJ1-5,NA,TRBV2,NA,CASSEHGGNQPQHF,TGTGCCAGCAGTGAACACGGGGGCAATCAGCCCCAGCATTTT
14,TRBJ1-2,TRBD1,TRBV6-5,few,CASSPGTENYGYTF,TGTGCCAGCAGCCCCGGGACAGAGAACTATGGCTACACCTTC
15,TRBJ1-1,NA,TRBV18,few,CASSHNRDGSTEAFF,TGTGCCAGCTCTCACAACAGGGATGGTAGCACTGAAGCTTTCTTT
13,TRBJ1-1,TRBD1,TRBV7-3,NA,CASSLLQGTEAFF,TGTGCCAGCAGCTTATTACAGGGGACTGAAGCTTTCTTT
15,TRBJ2-7,NA,TRBV6-6,few,CASSSPLLRPYEQYF,TGTGCCAGCAGTTCCCCCCTTTTGAGGCCCTACGAGCAGTACTTC
15,TRBJ1-4,NA,TRBV5-4,few,CASSADGGVNEKLFF,TGTGCCAGCAGCGCGGACGGGGGGGTAAATGAAAAACTGTTTTTT
14,TRBJ2-7,NA,TRBV2,NA,CASSVFGREYEQYF,TGTGCCAGCAGTGTGTTCGGGAGAGAATACGAACAGTACTTC
15,TRBJ2-1,TRBD1,TRBV19,NA,CASSRQGGPYNEQFF,TGTGCCAGTAGCCGACAGGGGGGCCCCTACAATGAGCAGTTCTTC
15,TRBJ1-2,TRBD1,TRBV18,few,CASSPQGARNYGYTF,TGTGCCAGCTCACCCCAGGGGGCCCGAAACTATGGCTACACCTTC
15,TRBJ2-5,TRBD2,TRBV2,NA,CASTGLAGGKETQYF,TGTGCCAGCACAGGACTAGCGGGGGGGAAAGAGACCCAGTACTTC
12,TRBJ2-5,TRBD1,TRBV30,few,CAWDRDQETQYF,TGTGCCTGGGACAGGGACCAAGAGACCCAGTACTTC
14,TRBJ1-1,NA,TRBV19,NA,CASSIWGRTGEAFF,TGTGCCAGTAGTATATGGGGCCGTACAGGGGAAGCTTTCTTT
16,TRBJ2-7,NA,TRBV25-1,NA,CASSRPAGRADYEQYF,TGTGCCAGCAGTCGCCCCGCTGGCAGGGCGGACTACGAGCAGTACTTC
16,TRBJ2-7,NA,TRBV5-1,few,CASSRLGALGSYEQYF,TGCGCCAGCAGCAGGTTAGGGGCGCTGGGCTCCTACGAGCAGTACTTC
15,TRBJ2-2,NA,TRBV5-4,NA,CASSWGQPNTGELFF,TGTGCCAGCAGCTGGGGACAACCGAACACCGGGGAGCTGTTTTTT
11,TRBJ2-5,NA,TRBV29-1,few,CSVERWETQYF,TGCAGCGTTGAGAGGTGGGAGACCCAGTACTTC
14,TRBJ2-5,NA,TRBV30,few,CAWSVVAAGETQYF,TGTGCCTGGAGTGTTGTTGCCGCCGGTGAGACCCAGTACTTC
20,TRBJ1-6,TRBD1,TRBV9,NA,CASSTFTGVGPSSYNSPLHF,TGTGCCAGCAGCACCTTTACAGGGGTGGGGCCCAGCTCCTATAATTCACCCCTCCACTTT
14,TRBJ2-5,NA,TRBV7-8,NA,CASSLGRAGETQYF,TGTGCCAGCAGCTTAGGCAGGGCTGGAGAGACCCAGTACTTC
13,TRBJ1-1,NA,TRBV7-9,NA,CASSFPGNTEAFF,TGTGCCAGCAGCTTCCCAGGGAACACTGAAGCTTTCTTT
15,TRBJ1-2,NA,TRBV18,NA,CASSPPGRSGYGYTF,TGTGCCAGCTCACCACCAGGCAGATCGGGATATGGCTACACCTTC
16,TRBJ2-5,NA,TRBV30,NA,CAWSTLPRRNEETQYF,TGTGCCTGGAGTACCCTCCCCAGGCGTAATGAAGAGACCCAGTACTTC
12,TRBJ2-3,NA,TRBV7-8,few,CASSLGPDTQYF,TGTGCCAGCAGCTTAGGGCCAGATACGCAGTATTTT
16,TRBJ1-1,TRBD1,TRBV29-1,NA,CSVDGTGGHMNTEAFF,TGCAGCGTTGATGGGACAGGGGGCCACATGAACACTGAAGCTTTCTTT
15,TRBJ2-3,TRBD1,TRBV6-5,NA,CASRGDRGRTDTQYF,TGTGCCAGCAGGGGGGACAGGGGGCGAACAGATACGCAGTATTTT
16,TRBJ2-7,TRBD2,TRBV6-1,NA,CASSEALTSGRYEQYF,TGTGCCAGCAGTGAAGCCTTGACTAGCGGGCGGTACGAGCAGTACTTC
15,TRBJ2-3,NA,TRBV5-4,NA,CASSLAGSGTDTQYF,TGTGCCAGCAGCTTGGCGGGATCGGGGACAGATACGCAGTATTTT
14,TRBJ2-7,TRBD1,TRBV19,once,CASRKTGTGTEQYF,TGTGCCAGTAGAAAAACCGGGACAGGGACCGAGCAGTACTTC
16,TRBJ2-4,TRBD2,TRBV11-2,few,CASSTGLAGGGDIQYF,TGTGCCAGCAGCACGGGACTAGCGGGAGGCGGAGACATTCAGTACTTC
13,TRBJ1-1,NA,TRBV18,few,CASSPNRGTEAFF,TGTGCCAGCTCACCAAATCGAGGCACTGAAGCTTTCTTT
14,TRBJ2-7,NA,TRBV5-1,few,CASSLKGVYYEQYF,TGCGCCAGCAGCTTGAAGGGGGTCTACTACGAGCAGTACTTC
12,TRBJ1-5,NA,TRBV6-1,NA,CASTYSNQPQHF,TGTGCCAGCACCTATAGCAATCAGCCCCAGCATTTT